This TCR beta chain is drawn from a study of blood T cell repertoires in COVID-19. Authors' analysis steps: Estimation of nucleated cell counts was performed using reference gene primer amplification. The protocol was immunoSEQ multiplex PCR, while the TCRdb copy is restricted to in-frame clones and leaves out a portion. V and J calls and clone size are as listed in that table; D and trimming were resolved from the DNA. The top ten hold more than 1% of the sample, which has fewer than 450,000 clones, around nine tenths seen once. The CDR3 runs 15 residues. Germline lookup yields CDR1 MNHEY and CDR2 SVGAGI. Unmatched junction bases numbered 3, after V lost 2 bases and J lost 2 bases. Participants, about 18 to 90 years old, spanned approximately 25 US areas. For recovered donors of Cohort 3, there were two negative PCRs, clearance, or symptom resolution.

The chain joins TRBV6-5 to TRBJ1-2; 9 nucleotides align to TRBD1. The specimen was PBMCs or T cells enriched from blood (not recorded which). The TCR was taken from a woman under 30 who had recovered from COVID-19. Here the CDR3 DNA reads TGTGCCAGCAGTTACGTTACAGGGGGCAACTATGGCTACACCTTC. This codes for CASSYVTGGNYGYTF.